Following are 31 T cell receptor beta chains from one sample sequenced in a study of T cells in Graves' hyperthyroidism and ophthalmopathy. TCR beta CDR3 regions were amplified from RNA. A set of HTBI primers served as the primers for a first-round RT-PCR of the TCR CDR3. TCRdb re-called the multiplex PCR reads with MiXCR, one entry per CDR3 protein. This sample has a few hundred thousand distinct CDR3 sequences, with approximately 15% found just once. The material sequenced was blood. These receptors were collected from a woman aged 18 to 35 with Graves' hyperthyroidism.

In its sample, this clonotype was seen many times. The rearrangement links TRBV11-2 to TRBJ2-2; 7 positions match TRBD1. This CDR3 contains 16 residues. Germline-derived CDR1 and CDR2 are SGHAT and FQNNGV. The trim removed 11 bases at V and 0 bases at J, leaving 12 bases unmatched. CDR3 in DNA: TGTGCCGAAGCTGTCGGGCAGGGGGCGAACACCGGGGAGCTGTTTTTT. This gives the protein CAEAVGQGANTGELFF. The complete variable domain, with remaining parts taken from reference TRBV11-2 and TRBJ2-2, reads EAGVAQSPRYKIIEKRQSVAFWCNPISGHATLYWYQQILGQGPKLLIQFQNNGVVDDSQLPKDRFSAERLKGVDSTLKIQPAKLEDSAVYLCAEAVGQGANTGELFFGEGSRLTVL.

This clonotype has at least ten counts. The chain couples TRBV14 to TRBJ2-1; no firm D call. In germline, CDR1 is SGHDN, CDR2 FVKESK. V was shortened by 3 bases and J by 5 bases, with 20 bases between the two germline ends. CDR3 length equals 17 residues. For the CDR3, the DNA is TGTGCCAGCAGCCACACCCCCGACTGGCGGAGCAACAATGAGCAGTTCTTC. Its protein product is CASSHTPDWRSNNEQFF.

This clonotype was found many times. An end of the junction differs from the germline gene, which may be a read error. The chain combines TRBV24-1 with TRBJ1-3, with D perhaps matching TRBD1 (5 bases). Germline-derived CDR1 and CDR2 are KGHDR and SFDVKD. The CDR3 loop spans 13 amino acids. The CDR3 reads CATQGSSANTIYF. The CDR3 DNA sequence: TGTGCCACCCAGGGCTCATCTGCAAACACCATATATTTT.

This clonotype was seen at least ten times. The rearrangement links TRBV27 to TRBJ2-7, with D possibly matching TRBD2 (5 bases). The V end was cut by 5 bases, the J end by 2 bases, with 13 bases between. Germline-derived CDR1 and CDR2 are MNHEY and SMNVEV (reference sequence). The CDR3 covers 14 residues. Here the CDR3 DNA reads TGTGCCAGCAGTCGGTTAACGAGGGCCTACGAGCAGTACTTC. Translated: CASSRLTRAYEQYF.

V is TRBV12-3 or TRBV12-4 and J is TRBJ2-7; 8 nucleotides agree with TRBD1. The CDR3 length is 16 residues. Unmatched junction bases numbered 16, after V lost 5 bases and J lost 7 bases. This CDR3 is CASSPSRGQGAFEQYF. CDR3 nucleotide sequence: TGTGCCAGCAGTCCATCGAGGGGGCAGGGGGCGTTTGAGCAGTACTTC.

This clonotype was recorded many times. The CDR3 nucleotides read TGTGCCAGCAGTTTGGGCCCAGGGAACAGCTACGAGCAGTACGTC. It specifies CASSLGPGNSYEQYV. This chain joins TRBV12-3 or TRBV12-4 and TRBJ2-7; tentative D call: TRBD1 (5 bases). V was pared by 3 bases and J by 3 bases, with 15 bases between. CDR3 length: 15 amino acids.

The chain is built from TRBV25-1 and TRBJ2-1; 9 bases are a match to TRBD2. Germline CDR1 MGHDK, CDR2 SYGVNS. The CDR3 loop spans 20 amino acids. V lost 5 bases to trimming and J lost 5 bases; unmatched junction nucleotides: 22. CDR3 sequence: CASSYSGAGGSNLGNNEQFF. The CDR3 DNA reads as TGTGCCAGCAGTTATTCCGGGGCGGGAGGGTCGAATCTCGGGAACAATGAGCAGTTCTTC.

This clonotype was detected ten times or more. V usage is TRBV3-1 and J usage is TRBJ2-7; D is possibly TRBD1 (5 bases). The CDR3 covers 16 residues. The germline V and J ends were trimmed by 1 base and 0 bases, with 13 bases remaining between them. Germline values: CDR1 LGHDT, CDR2 YNNKEL (reference sequence). The CDR3 reads CASSQGLGATSYEQYF. For the CDR3, the DNA is TGTGCCAGCAGCCAAGGTCTAGGGGCAACCTCCTACGAGCAGTACTTC.

This clonotype was found many times. The chain has TRBV11-2 and TRBJ2-5; D possibly matches TRBD1 or TRBD2 (5 bases each). The germline gives CDR1 SGHAT, CDR2 FQNNGV. V was cut by 3 bases and J by 1 base, with 9 bases left in between. The CDR3 covers 14 residues. The CDR3 loop is CASSLGVAQETQYF. The CDR3 coding sequence is TGTGCCAGCAGCTTGGGGGTGGCCCAAGAGACCCAGTACTTC.

In this sample, this clonotype turned up many times. V and J are TRBV7-8 and TRBJ2-1, with D unclear. The CDR3 loop spans 15 amino acids. CDR1 SGHVS and CDR2 FQNEAQ come from the germline V gene. V gave up 5 bases and J gave up 0 bases, with 11 bases separating them. The DNA of the CDR3 is TGTGCCAGCAGCCCCCAGCCCAACTCCTACAATGAGCAGTTCTTC. Translating it yields CASSPQPNSYNEQFF.

This clonotype was counted ten times or more. This chain uses TRBV11-2 with TRBJ2-3; D not resolved. The V gene's germline CDR1 is SGHAT and CDR2 FQNNGV. Trimming took off 2 bases at V and 4 bases at J, with 7 bases between the two ends. The length of the CDR3 is 13 residues. The CDR3 is CASSLTLADTQYF. The CDR3 region has the DNA TGTGCCAGCAGCTTAACCCTAGCAGATACGCAGTATTTT.

Details on this clonotype: With a much larger clone just one base away, this may be a read error. The DNA is omitted, as the CDR3 cannot be located on it reliably, and the CDR3 follows TCRdb's listing. This chain uses TRBV29-1 with TRBJ1-2; TRBD1, the table's D call, lacks a check against the DNA. Looked up from germline, CDR1 is SQVTM and CDR2 is ANQGSEA. From its first to its last residue, the CDR3 has 13 amino acids. The CDR3 spells CSMRQGEGYGCTF.

This clonotype was seen repeatedly, ten times or more. The chain links TRBV10-3 to TRBJ2-4, with TRBD2 matching 9 bases. This CDR3 is built from 15 residues. J gave up 3 bases and V 10 bases, and 10 bases lay outside the gene matches. Germline loops: CDR1 ENHRY, CDR2 SYGVKD. CDR3 DNA sequence: TGTGCCACGATAGCGGGAGAGGAGGTCAAAAACATTCAGTACTTC. Translated: CATIAGEEVKNIQYF.

As concerns this clonotype: At one end, the junction sequence differs from germline, possibly due to a read error. The V and J genes are TRBV24-1 and TRBJ2-7, with 9 nucleotides matching TRBD1. The CDR3 runs 14 residues. CDR1 is KGHDR and CDR2 is SFDVKD in the germline V gene. The CDR3 loop is CAASGGTGLREQYF. CDR3 sequence (DNA): TGTGCCGCCAGTGGTGGGACAGGGCTTCGCGAGCAGTACTTC.

The V call is TRBV9, the J call TRBJ2-1; TRBD2 matches at 13 bases. The CDR3 covers 14 residues. Germline-derived CDR1 and CDR2 are SGDLS and YYNGEE. Trimming took 3 bases from V and 13 from J; bases not matched to a gene: 7. Here the CDR3 DNA reads TGTGCCAGCAGCGCCGGGGGACTAGCGGGACTTCAGTTCTTC. It yields the protein CASSAGGLAGLQFF.

This clonotype showed up just a few times. V is TRBV12-3 or TRBV12-4 and J is TRBJ1-3; D gene unclear. The CDR3 covers 15 residues. V was shortened by 3 bases and J by 4 bases, with 13 bases between the two germline ends. CDR3 region: CASSFDGPGGNTIYF. The DNA of the CDR3 is TGTGCCAGCAGTTTCGACGGCCCTGGAGGAAACACCATATATTTT.

In its sample, this clonotype was seen many times. The rearrangement links TRBV29-1 to TRBJ1-1; D unresolved. Germline values: CDR1 SQVTM, CDR2 ANQGSEA. The V end lost 4 bases, the J end lost 1 base, and 10 bases lay between the germline ends. The CDR3 consists of 13 residues. CDR3 bases: TGCAGCGTTGTGGACCAGTGGAACACTGAAGCTTTCTTT. This translates into CSVVDQWNTEAFF.

The sample holds a few counts of this clonotype. The chain is built from TRBV19 and TRBJ1-2; TRBD1 agrees at 11 bases. The CDR3 has 16 residues. V was clipped by 3 bases and J by 2 bases; unmatched bases: 5. Germline values: CDR1 LNHDA, CDR2 SQIVND (reference sequence). The CDR3 loop is CASSIGQGASNYGYTF. The CDR3 DNA follows: TGTGCCAGTAGTATCGGACAGGGGGCCTCAAACTATGGCTACACCTTC.

This clonotype was picked up a small number of times. The V gene is TRBV3-1, the J gene TRBJ2-1, with 7 bases identical to TRBD1. After removal of 4 bases from V and 4 bases from J, the junction contained 7 bases not matched to a gene. Germline V gives CDR1 LGHDT, CDR2 YNNKEL (reference sequence). This CDR3 contains 15 residues. The CDR3 DNA sequence: TGTGCCAGCAGCCCCACAGGGGATAGGTACAATGAGCAGTTCTTC. This gives the protein CASSPTGDRYNEQFF.

This clonotype came up once. The rearrangement links TRBV7-9 to TRBJ2-2, with D uncertain. CDR1 and CDR2 from the germline V gene are SEHNR and FQNEAQ (reference sequence). The CDR3 length is 15 residues. The V and J ends lost 7 bases and 3 bases respectively, with 15 bases between them. DNA for the CDR3: TGTGCCAGCACCCACCAGCCTGTGGACACCGGGGAGCTGTTTTTT. Residues: CASTHQPVDTGELFF.

This clonotype has a count of ten or more. The chain joins TRBV19 to TRBJ2-1; no firm D call. V was cut by 5 bases and J by 4 bases, with 9 bases left in between. The CDR3 totals 13 residues. Germline lookup yields CDR1 LNHDA and CDR2 SQIVND (reference sequence). CDR3 sequence: CASSPAVYNEQFF. The CDR3 nucleotides are TGTGCCAGTAGTCCCGCGGTATACAATGAGCAGTTCTTC.

This clonotype was counted ten times or more. This chain links TRBV12-5 with TRBJ1-5, with D uncertain. Trimming left V 4 bases short and J 6 bases short, with 4 bases between. CDR3 length equals 11 residues. Per germline, CDR1 LGHNT and CDR2 FRNRAP. CDR3 amino acids: CASGSGQPQHF. The CDR3 nucleotides are TGTGCTAGTGGTTCCGGTCAGCCCCAGCATTTT.

Many counts were recorded for this clonotype. The chain has TRBV7-6 and TRBJ2-3; D assignment may be TRBD1 or TRBD2 (6 bases each). The germline V gene encodes CDR1 SGHVS and CDR2 FNYEAQ. The CDR3 sequence is 14 residues long. V lost 1 base to trimming and J lost 6 bases, with 11 bases between them. CDR3 sequence: CASSLEGGRDTQYF. The CDR3 DNA reads as TGTGCCAGCAGCTTAGAGGGGGGTCGGGATACGCAGTATTTT.

Many counts were recorded for this clonotype. V usage is TRBV11-3 and J usage is TRBJ2-5; 7 positions agree with TRBD2. Unmatched junction bases numbered 9, after V lost 1 base and J lost 1 base. The CDR3 contains 17 residues. CDR1 SGHNT and CDR2 YENEEA come from the germline V gene. In DNA form, the CDR3 reads TGTGCCAGCAGCTTAGGGGGGGAGGGTAGCGGCCAAGAGACCCAGTACTTC. Translating it yields CASSLGGEGSGQETQYF. Using reference TRBV11-3 and TRBJ2-5 for the parts outside the CDR3, the full variable domain is EAGVVQSPRYKIIEKKQPVAFWCNPISGHNTLYWYLQNLGQGPELLIRYENEEAVDDSQLPKDRFSAERLKGVDSTLKIQPAELGDSAVYLCASSLGGEGSGQETQYFGPGTRLLVL.

The chain employs TRBV12-3 or TRBV12-4 and TRBJ2-7; 14 bases are a match to TRBD2. This CDR3 comprises 15 residues. The V gene end was trimmed by 4 bases and the J gene end by 5 bases; junction bases not matched to a gene: 4. The CDR3 bases are TGTGCCAGCAGTTCTCCGGGACTAGCGGGAGACGAGCAGTACTTC. Protein product: CASSSPGLAGDEQYF.

Many counts were recorded for this clonotype. The V gene is TRBV2, the J gene TRBJ1-1, with 9 bases lining up with TRBD1. The germline gives CDR1 SNHLY, CDR2 FYNNEI. The CDR3 contains 15 residues. V lost 11 bases to trimming and J lost 4 bases; unmatched junction nucleotides: 14. The CDR3 spells CAGERDRAIGTEAFF. In nucleotides, the CDR3 is TGTGCCGGAGAGAGGGACAGGGCGATTGGCACTGAAGCTTTCTTT.

V is TRBV5-4 and J is TRBJ2-3; the match to TRBD2 covers 7 bases. The V and J ends lost 5 bases and 5 bases, in that order; junction bases with no gene match: 5. CDR1 is SGHNT, CDR2 YYREEE, per germline (reference sequence). This CDR3 spans 13 amino acids. The CDR3 loop is CASSYSGGDTQYF. For the CDR3, the DNA is TGTGCCAGCAGTTATTCGGGGGGAGATACGCAGTATTTT.

The sample holds one count of this clonotype. The J gene is TRBJ2-2, the V gene TRBV9, with D hard to call. Germline V gene lookup returns CDR1 SGDLS and CDR2 YYNGEE. This CDR3 has 16 residues. V was shortened by 0 bases and J by 0 bases, with 9 bases between the two germline ends. The CDR3 sequence: CASSVAGRANTGELFF. The CDR3 DNA is TGTGCCAGCAGCGTAGCGGGCCGCGCGAACACCGGGGAGCTGTTTTTT. The variable domain in full, with the rest retrieved from reference TRBV9 and TRBJ2-2, is DSGVTQTPKHLITATGQRVTLRCSPRSGDLSVYWYQQSLDQGLQFLIQYYNGEERAKGNILERFSAQQFPDLHSELNLSSLELGDSALYFCASSVAGRANTGELFFGEGSRLTVL.

This clonotype was found many times. The V and J genes are TRBV30 and TRBJ2-6, with 11 positions matching TRBD1. Germline V gives CDR1 GTSNPN, CDR2 SVGIG (reference sequence). The V segment lost 4 bases and the J segment 1 base; nucleotides outside the gene matches: 9. The CDR3 extends over 18 amino acids. In DNA form, the CDR3 reads TGTGCCTGGACTAGGACAGGGGGCAGTCCTTCTGGGGCCAACGTCCTGACTTTC. Translation: CAWTRTGGSPSGANVLTF.

The chain is built from TRBV25-1 and TRBJ2-5; TRBD1 matches at 9 bases. Germline CDR1 is MGHDK and CDR2 is SYGVNS. The CDR3 is made up of 13 amino acids. The V segment lost 6 bases and the J segment 5 bases; nucleotides outside the gene matches: 4. Written as DNA, the CDR3 is TGTGCCAGCAGGGGGACAGGGACGGAGACCCAGTACTTC. Protein sequence: CASRGTGTETQYF.

The chain couples TRBV6-1 to TRBJ2-1; TRBD2 agrees at 13 bases. V lost 6 bases, J lost 7 bases, and 9 bases stayed unmatched. Germline assignment: CDR1 MNHNS and CDR2 SASEGT. This CDR3 has 16 residues. In DNA, the CDR3 is TGTGCCAGCAGGGTTCAAAGACTAGCGGGAGGTAATGAGCAGTTCTTC. Protein product: CASRVQRLAGGNEQFF.